What follows are 23 T cell receptor beta chains derived from one specimen sequenced in a study of blood T cell repertoires in COVID-19. The assay was immunoSEQ multiplex PCR, and TCRdb's table has in-frame clones only and misses some. Of roughly 140,000 clones listed, 70% to 90% are singletons. The sample taken for sequencing was peripheral blood. The receptors originated from a human donor in a cohort sampled during active COVID-19.

The J gene is TRBJ2-3, the V gene TRBV27; 9 bases fit TRBD2. This CDR3 region has 15 residues. Germline assignment: CDR1 MNHEY and CDR2 SMNVEV (reference sequence). V trimming: 6 bases; J trimming: 5 bases; junction bases outside the gene matches: 9. CDR3 DNA: TGTGCCAGCAGGTTGCGGCGGGGGGGCGGAGATACGCAGTATTTT. Its translation is CASRLRRGGGDTQYF.

This rearrangement joins TRBV28 to TRBJ1-5, with unresolved D. V gave up 5 bases and J gave up 6 bases, with 5 bases separating them. Germline assignment: CDR1 MDHEN and CDR2 SYDVKM. The CDR3 spans 11 residues. The CDR3 sequence is CASSAGQPQHF. The CDR3 bases are TGTGCCAGCAGTGCCGGTCAGCCCCAGCATTTT.

The V gene is TRBV11-2, the J gene TRBJ2-7; 9 nucleotides align to TRBD1. This CDR3 has 14 residues. CDR1 is SGHAT and CDR2 is FQNNGV in the germline V gene. The trim removed 5 bases at V and 2 bases at J, leaving 4 bases unmatched. CDR3 DNA sequence: TGTGCCAGCAGCGCGCGACAGGGGGCCTACGAGCAGTACTTC. This encodes CASSARQGAYEQYF.

This sequence joins TRBV12-3 or TRBV12-4 and TRBJ1-1, with 10 nucleotides matching TRBD1. The ends lost 3 bases at V and 10 bases at J; junction bases unmatched: 5. The CDR3 consists of 13 residues. The CDR3 DNA follows: TGTGCCAGCAGTTTGGGGGACAGGGGTAGAGCTTTCTTT. Encoded protein: CASSLGDRGRAFF.

CDR3 coding DNA: TGTGCCAGCAGCTTAGGAGGGTACCAAGAGACCCAGTACTTC. Its translation: CASSLGGYQETQYF. The chain has TRBV7-6 and TRBJ2-5, with D tentatively TRBD2 (5 bases). CDR1 is SGHVS and CDR2 is FNYEAQ in the germline V gene. This CDR3 spans 14 amino acids. V gave up 1 base and J gave up 0 bases, with 6 bases separating them.

Only one count was recorded for this clone. This chain links TRBV2 with TRBJ2-3; weak D call: TRBD2 (7 bases). Germline V gene lookup returns CDR1 SNHLY and CDR2 FYNNEI. The ends were cut back, 6 bases at V and 4 bases at J, with 11 bases in the middle. The CDR3 has 13 residues. CDR3 loop: CASREGGPDTQYF. CDR3 DNA: TGTGCCAGCAGGGAGGGGGGGCCAGATACGCAGTATTTT.

V is TRBV3-1 (or the pseudogene TRBV3-2) and J is TRBJ1-2, with unresolved D. Trimming shortened V by 1 base and J by 0 bases, and 6 bases separated the two germline ends. This CDR3 is built from 14 residues. Germline CDR1 reads LGHDT; CDR2 reads YNNKEL (reference sequence). CDR3: CASSQATANYGYTF. The CDR3 coding sequence is TGTGCCAGCAGCCAAGCCACAGCTAACTATGGCTACACCTTC.

The genes are TRBV6-6 and TRBJ1-5; TRBD1 matches 7 bases. J lost 0 bases, V lost 4 bases, and 6 bases had no gene match. CDR3 size: 16 residues. Germline CDR1 and CDR2: MNHNY and SVGAGI (reference sequence). The DNA for the CDR3 is TGTGCCAGCAGTTTAGGGACAGCCGATAGCAATCAGCCCCAGCATTTT. Translating gives CASSLGTADSNQPQHF.

This chain links TRBV3-1 (or the pseudogene TRBV3-2) with TRBJ2-7; possibly TRBD2 for D (7 bases). V shed 7 bases and J shed 2 bases, with 15 bases lying between them. Germline V gene data show CDR1 as LGHDT and CDR2 as YNNKEL (reference sequence). CDR3 length: 14 amino acids. The CDR3 here is CASKGGGRAYEQYF. DNA for the CDR3: TGTGCCAGCAAGGGGGGGGGCAGAGCCTACGAGCAGTACTTC.

The V gene is TRBV28, the J gene TRBJ1-2, with no clear D. Germline loops: CDR1 MDHEN, CDR2 SYDVKM. CDR3 length: 12 residues. V lost 5 bases, J lost 4 bases, and 8 bases lay in between. CDR3 in DNA: TGTGCCAGCAGTCAGGAGGGCTATGGCTACACCTTC. It specifies CASSQEGYGYTF.

The V call is TRBV2, the J call TRBJ1-6; D gene ambiguous. The CDR3 has 14 residues. Between the trimmed V and J ends, which lost 4 bases and 9 bases, there was a span of 13 bases. CDR1 and CDR2 (germline): SNHLY, FYNNEI. The CDR3 DNA reads TGTGCCAGCAGTGGAGAGGGAGGGCCTTCACCCCTCCACTTT. It translates to CASSGEGGPSPLHF.

This chain joins TRBV29-1 and TRBJ1-2; TRBD1 is a possible D gene (6 bases). From germline, CDR1 is SQVTM and CDR2 ANQGSEA. This CDR3 contains 12 residues. The V gene lost 3 bases and the J gene lost 8 bases, with 13 bases spanning the gap. This CDR3 is CSVDHRARGYTF. CDR3 sequence (DNA): TGCAGCGTTGATCACAGGGCGCGCGGCTACACCTTC.

The chain recombines TRBV15 with TRBJ1-1; TRBD1 is a possible D gene (6 bases). V shed 1 base and J shed 3 bases, with 9 bases lying between them. This CDR3 is 14 amino acids long. The germline V gene has CDR1 LNHNV and CDR2 YYDKDF (reference sequence). CDR3 coding DNA: TGTGCCACCAGCAGAGGGGGGCGGGACACTGAAGCTTTCTTT. Amino acid sequence: CATSRGGRDTEAFF.

This clone was seen a single time. The chain uses TRBV7-9 and TRBJ2-5, with 7 bases that match TRBD1. CDR1 and CDR2 from the germline V gene are SEHNR and FQNEAQ (reference sequence). The CDR3 is 15 amino acids. The J segment lost 4 bases and the V segment lost 2 bases, leaving 7 bases of the junction unmatched. CDR3 sequence reads: CASSLKLRQGETQYF. Written as DNA, the CDR3 is TGTGCCAGCAGCTTAAAACTCAGACAGGGAGAGACCCAGTACTTC. Filled out from reference TRBV7-9 and TRBJ2-5, the complete variable domain reads DTGVSQNPRHKITKRGQNVTFRCDPISEHNRLYWYRQTLGQGPEFLTYFQNEAQLEKSRLLSDRFSAERPKGSFSTLEIQRTEQGDSAMYLCASSLKLRQGETQYFGPGTRLLVL.

V and J are TRBV7-9 and TRBJ2-7; a weak D match, TRBD2 (7 bases). This CDR3 spans 13 amino acids. Germline V gene sequence: CDR1 SEHNR, CDR2 FQNEAQ (reference sequence). Trimming left V 3 bases short and J 2 bases short, with 8 bases between. The chain's CDR3 is CASSLGGPYEQYF. The CDR3 DNA reads as TGTGCCAGCAGCTTGGGGGGGCCCTACGAGCAGTACTTC.

The chain recombines TRBV5-4 with TRBJ2-7; 8 positions match TRBD2. The CDR3 is made up of 15 amino acids. The germline CDR1 and CDR2 sequences are SGHNT and YYREEE (reference sequence). V dropped 3 bases and J dropped 3; count of bases not matched to a gene: 8. The CDR3 DNA is TGTGCCAGCAGCTCCCGCAGGAGCGGGGGCTACGAGCAGTACTTC. This translates into CASSSRRSGGYEQYF. The full variable domain, with the rest looked up from reference TRBV5-4 and TRBJ2-7, is ETGVTQSPTHLIKTRGQQVTLRCSSQSGHNTVSWYQQALGQGPQFIFQYYREEENGRGNFPPRFSGLQFPNYSSELNVNALELDDSALYLCASSSRRSGGYEQYFGPGTRLTVT.

V gene TRBV5-5 combines with J gene TRBJ1-5, with TRBD1 as a possible D gene (6 bases). Trimming stripped 2 bases from V and 3 bases from J, with 15 bases between. Germline assignment: CDR1 SGHKS and CDR2 YYEKEE (reference sequence). This CDR3 region has 16 residues. Here the CDR3 reads CASSLHRQDLNQPQHF. CDR3 DNA sequence: TGTGCCAGCAGCTTACATCGACAGGACCTCAATCAGCCCCAGCATTTT.

V usage is TRBV9 and J usage is TRBJ2-7; 11 bases are a match to TRBD2. Germline values: CDR1 SGDLS, CDR2 YYNGEE. The CDR3 contains 16 residues. V was pared by 0 bases and J by 4 bases, with 6 bases of the junction left unmatched. The CDR3 protein is CASSVGAGTSGYEQYF. For the CDR3, the DNA is TGTGCCAGCAGCGTAGGGGCCGGGACTAGCGGTTACGAGCAGTACTTC.

The V call is TRBV23-1, the J call TRBJ1-1, with 8 positions matching TRBD1. TRBV23-1 is an open reading frame, and its role is uncertain. The CDR3 has 15 residues. V gave up 5 bases and J gave up 1 base; unmatched junction bases: 6. DNA for the CDR3: TGCGCCAGCAGTGACAGGGGTCGAGCGAACACTGAAGCTTTCTTT. It yields the protein CASSDRGRANTEAFF.

This clone has just a few counts. This chain uses TRBV9 with TRBJ2-1; weak D call: TRBD2 (5 bases). Trimming shortened V by 4 bases and J by 9 bases, and 17 bases separated the two germline ends. Germline V gives CDR1 SGDLS, CDR2 YYNGEE. CDR3 length: 14 residues. The CDR3 here is CASSSVPEAGEQFF. The CDR3 bases are TGTGCCAGCAGCTCGGTCCCGGAGGCAGGTGAGCAGTTCTTC.

The chain combines TRBV28 with TRBJ1-5; no reliable D call. In germline, CDR1 is MDHEN, CDR2 SYDVKM. The CDR3 runs 14 residues. Trimming took off 2 bases at V and 3 bases at J, with 8 bases between the two ends. The CDR3 sequence is CASSLKLYNQPQHF. CDR3 DNA sequence: TGTGCCAGCAGTTTAAAACTTTACAATCAGCCCCAGCATTTT.

The chain combines TRBV5-4 with TRBJ2-7; 7 positions match TRBD1. The V and J ends lost 4 bases and 6 bases, in that order; junction bases with no gene match: 13. The germline gives CDR1 SGHNT, CDR2 YYREEE (reference sequence). The CDR3 length is 15 residues. The CDR3 coding sequence is TGTGCCAGCAGCAACAGGGGTTTGGATCCCCGCGAGCAGTACTTC. This sequence encodes CASSNRGLDPREQYF.

The chain recombines TRBV18 with TRBJ2-5; TRBD2 is a possible D gene (5 bases). This CDR3 has 15 residues. CDR1 is KGHSH, CDR2 LQKENI, per germline. Trimming cost V 2 bases and J 5 bases, with 15 bases left between them. CDR3 residues: CASSPSGLGYETQYF. CDR3 bases: TGTGCCAGCTCACCATCCGGACTCGGGTATGAGACCCAGTACTTC.